The clone carrying this T cell receptor beta chain was picked up many times. This entry is derived from a study of T cells after yellow fever vaccination. Study-level background: For low cell numbers, libraries were made with SMART-Seq v4 Ultra Low Input.

The V end lost 2 bases, the J end lost 1 base, and 9 bases lay between the germline ends. The CDR3 runs 15 residues. Germline CDR1 is MNHEY and CDR2 is SVGAGI. The authors made TCR cDNA by 5'RACE template switching, adding a universal primer site and UMIs. Via MiXCR, TCRdb re-called the 5' RACE reads, giving one row per CDR3 protein. The sample lists roughly 160,000 distinct CDR3 sequences; 6% to 7.5% were seen once. Here the sequenced sample was CD4+ T cells sorted from PBMCs, taken 5 to 6 days after the first yellow fever vaccination. The chain uses TRBV6-5 and TRBJ1-5; weak D call: TRBD1 (6 bases). This TCR derives from a man younger than 35 who received the YFV17D yellow fever vaccine. The CDR3 DNA reads TGTGCCAGCAGTTACACGGGGGCGAGCAATCAGCCCCAGCATTTT. Translation: CASSYTGASNQPQHF.